Listed below are T cell receptor beta chains from one sample, sequenced in a study of blood T cell repertoires in COVID-19. Generated by immunoSEQ multiplex PCR, the TCRdb table keeps only in-frame clones and is missing some. Of 200,000 or so clones listed, roughly 92% were seen once; the top ten hold about 0.8%. Material: peripheral blood. The receptors derive from a man aged 55-75 years with COVID-19, enrolled during active disease. The conserved cysteine and the conserved F or W are not part of the CDR3 here.

v_gene	j_gene	CDR3aa
TRBV15	TRBJ1-2	ATSGQGMRGYT
TRBV9	TRBJ2-7	ASSVGQGTHYEQY
TRBV27	TRBJ1-5	ASRDRGLSNQPQH
TRBV11-2	TRBJ2-7	ASSRQGTGYEQY
TRBV25-1	TRBJ2-3	ASSRTSTDTQY
TRBV23-1	TRBJ1-2	ASSQSESYSYGYT
TRBV19	TRBJ1-3	ASLNTGGTAYSGNTIY
TRBV12-3/TRBV12-4	TRBJ1-2	ASSFGYGYT
TRBV6-4	TRBJ1-1	ASRESPGRMENTEAF
TRBV5-5	TRBJ2-7	ASSFPGDERAHEQY
TRBV5-1	TRBJ2-1	ASSLPGTAYNEQF
TRBV3-1/TRBV3-2	TRBJ1-2	ASSQFRDRDYGYT
TRBV5-4	TRBJ1-1	ASSPVGGGTEAF
TRBV5-1	TRBJ1-6	ASSLAGTYSPLH
TRBV7-9	TRBJ2-7	ASSLEQPSYEQY
TRBV7-9	TRBJ2-1	ASSQGQASYNEQF
TRBV6-1	TRBJ2-1	ASSTIAGDYNEQF
TRBV5-1	TRBJ2-1	ASSLSVGWTSYNEQF
TRBV28	TRBJ2-7	ASSAPGQGAHEQY
TRBV5-1	TRBJ1-2	ASSPTGDNGYT
TRBV18	TRBJ2-7	ASSPRRDRAYEQY
TRBV5-6	TRBJ2-7	ASSLQDRTTYEQY
TRBV7-6	TRBJ2-1	ASSLALGGTYNEQF
TRBV27	TRBJ1-2	ASSRAGTGERYT
TRBV2	TRBJ2-1	ASSVPGKGGEQF
TRBV7-9	TRBJ1-2	ASSLAFQGPGYT
TRBV5-1	TRBJ2-1	ASSPGGVGYNEQF
TRBV19	TRBJ2-2	ASRGDTGELF
TRBV5-1	TRBJ1-1	ASSLAEGANTEAF
TRBV3-1/TRBV3-2	TRBJ1-2	ASSQPGYGYT
TRBV16	TRBJ2-7	ASSQSPGPSYEQY
TRBV21-1	TRBJ1-5	ASSKRQSAQH
TRBV12-3/TRBV12-4	TRBJ2-2	ASSSGGRGELF
TRBV9	TRBJ2-2	ASSVGASNTGELF
TRBV18	TRBJ1-2	ASSPTPPQGGAGYT
TRBV11-2	TRBJ1-1	ASSQSAGWNTEAF
TRBV5-8	TRBJ1-2	ASSREPGQAPYGYT
TRBV7-2	TRBJ2-3	ASSPLMHRGTDTQY
TRBV27	TRBJ1-1	ASSPGTGGKNTEAF